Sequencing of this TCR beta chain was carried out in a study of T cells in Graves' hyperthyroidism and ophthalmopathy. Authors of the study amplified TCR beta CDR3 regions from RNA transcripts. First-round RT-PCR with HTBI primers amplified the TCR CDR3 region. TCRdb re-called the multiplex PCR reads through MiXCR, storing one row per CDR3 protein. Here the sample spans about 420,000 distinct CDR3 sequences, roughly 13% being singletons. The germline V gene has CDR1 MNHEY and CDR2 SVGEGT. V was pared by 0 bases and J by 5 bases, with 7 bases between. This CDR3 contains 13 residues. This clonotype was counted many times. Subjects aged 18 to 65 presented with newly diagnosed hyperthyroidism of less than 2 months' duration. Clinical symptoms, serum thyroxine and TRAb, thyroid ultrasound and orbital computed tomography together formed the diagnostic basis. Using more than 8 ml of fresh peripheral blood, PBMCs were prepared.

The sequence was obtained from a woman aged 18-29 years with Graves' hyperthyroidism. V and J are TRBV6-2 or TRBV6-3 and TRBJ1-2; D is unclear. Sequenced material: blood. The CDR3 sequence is CASSYSAGYGYTF. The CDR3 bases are TGTGCCAGCAGTTACTCCGCCGGGTATGGCTACACCTTC.